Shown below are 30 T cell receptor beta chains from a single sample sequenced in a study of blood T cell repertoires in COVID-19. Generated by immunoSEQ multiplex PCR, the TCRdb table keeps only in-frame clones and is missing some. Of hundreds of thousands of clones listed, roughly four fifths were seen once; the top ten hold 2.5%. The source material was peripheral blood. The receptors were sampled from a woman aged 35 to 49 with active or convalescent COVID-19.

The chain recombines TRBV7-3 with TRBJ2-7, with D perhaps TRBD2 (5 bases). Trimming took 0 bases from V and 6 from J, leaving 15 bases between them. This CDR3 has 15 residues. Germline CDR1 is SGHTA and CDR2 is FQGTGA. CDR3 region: CASSLTGTGYREQYF. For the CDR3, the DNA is TGTGCCAGCAGCTTAACGGGAACGGGATATCGCGAGCAGTACTTC.

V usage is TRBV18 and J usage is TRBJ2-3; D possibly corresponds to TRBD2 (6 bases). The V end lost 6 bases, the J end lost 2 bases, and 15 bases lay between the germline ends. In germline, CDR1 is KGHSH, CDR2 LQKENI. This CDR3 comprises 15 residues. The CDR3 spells CASSPDYPNTDTQYF. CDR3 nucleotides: TGTGCCAGCTCGCCGGACTACCCGAACACAGATACGCAGTATTTT. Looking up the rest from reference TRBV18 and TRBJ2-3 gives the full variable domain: NAGVMQNPRHLVRRRGQEARLRCSPMKGHSHVYWYRQLPEEGLKFMVYLQKENIIDESGMPKERFSAEFPKEGPSILRIQQVVRGDSAAYFCASSPDYPNTDTQYFGPGTRLTVL.

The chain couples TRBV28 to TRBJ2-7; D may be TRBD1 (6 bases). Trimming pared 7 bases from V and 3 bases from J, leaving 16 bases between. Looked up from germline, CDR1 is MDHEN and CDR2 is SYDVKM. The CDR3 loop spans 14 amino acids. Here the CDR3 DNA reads TGTGCCAGCAATAATGGGGGCAGAAACTACGAGCAGTACTTC. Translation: CASNNGGRNYEQYF.

CDR3 DNA sequence: TGTGCCAGCAGCAAGCCGGGACAGGGCGGGTACAATGAGCAGTTCTTC. Its translation is CASSKPGQGGYNEQFF. The genes are TRBV7-3 and TRBJ2-1; TRBD1 matches at 9 bases. The CDR3 is 16 residues long. Germline V gene sequence: CDR1 SGHTA, CDR2 FQGTGA. The V segment lost 5 bases and the J segment 4 bases; nucleotides outside the gene matches: 9.

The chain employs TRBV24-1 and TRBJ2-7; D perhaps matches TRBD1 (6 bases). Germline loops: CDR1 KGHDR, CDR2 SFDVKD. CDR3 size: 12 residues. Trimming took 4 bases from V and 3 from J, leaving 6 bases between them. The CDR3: CATSEQGYEQYF. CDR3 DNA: TGTGCCACCAGTGAACAGGGCTACGAGCAGTACTTC.

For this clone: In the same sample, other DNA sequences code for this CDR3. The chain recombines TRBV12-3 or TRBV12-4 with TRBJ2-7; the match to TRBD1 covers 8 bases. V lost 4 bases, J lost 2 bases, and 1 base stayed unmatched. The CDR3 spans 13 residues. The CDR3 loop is CASSSQGAYEQYF. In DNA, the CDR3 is TGTGCCAGCAGTTCACAGGGGGCCTACGAGCAGTACTTC.

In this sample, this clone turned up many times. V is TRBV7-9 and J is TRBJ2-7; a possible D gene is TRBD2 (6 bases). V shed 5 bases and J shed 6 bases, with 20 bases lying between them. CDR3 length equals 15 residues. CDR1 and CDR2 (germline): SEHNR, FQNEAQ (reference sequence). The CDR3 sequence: CASSTQRDSRSEQYF. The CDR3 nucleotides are TGTGCCAGCAGCACCCAAAGGGACTCCCGAAGCGAGCAGTACTTC.

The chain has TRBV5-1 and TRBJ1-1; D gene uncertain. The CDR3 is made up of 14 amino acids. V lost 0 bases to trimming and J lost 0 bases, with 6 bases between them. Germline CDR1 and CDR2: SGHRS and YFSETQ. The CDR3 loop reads CASSLGVMNTEAFF. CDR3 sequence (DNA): TGCGCCAGCAGCTTGGGAGTAATGAACACTGAAGCTTTCTTT. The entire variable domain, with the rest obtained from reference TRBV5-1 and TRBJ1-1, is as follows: KAGVTQTPRYLIKTRGQQVTLSCSPISGHRSVSWYQQTPGQGLQFLFEYFSETQRNKGNFPGRFSGRQFSNSRSEMNVSTLELGDSALYLCASSLGVMNTEAFFGQGTRLTVV.

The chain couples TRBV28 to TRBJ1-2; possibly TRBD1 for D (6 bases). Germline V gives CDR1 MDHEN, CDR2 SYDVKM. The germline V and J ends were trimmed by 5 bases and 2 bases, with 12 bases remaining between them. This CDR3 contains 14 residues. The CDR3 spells CASSRDTMNYGYTF. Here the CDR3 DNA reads TGTGCCAGCAGTCGGGACACCATGAACTATGGCTACACCTTC.

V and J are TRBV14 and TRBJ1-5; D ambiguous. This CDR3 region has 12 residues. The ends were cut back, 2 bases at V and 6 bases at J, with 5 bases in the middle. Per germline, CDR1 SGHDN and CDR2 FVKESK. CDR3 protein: CASSQRLQPQHF. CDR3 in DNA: TGTGCCAGCAGCCAACGTCTTCAGCCCCAGCATTTT.

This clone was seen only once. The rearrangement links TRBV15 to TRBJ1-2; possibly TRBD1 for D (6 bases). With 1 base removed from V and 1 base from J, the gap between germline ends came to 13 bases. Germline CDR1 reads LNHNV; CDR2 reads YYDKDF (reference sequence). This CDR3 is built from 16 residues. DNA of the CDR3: TGTGCCACCAGCAGAGGAATGCAGGACAGTAACTATGGCTACACCTTC. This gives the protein CATSRGMQDSNYGYTF.

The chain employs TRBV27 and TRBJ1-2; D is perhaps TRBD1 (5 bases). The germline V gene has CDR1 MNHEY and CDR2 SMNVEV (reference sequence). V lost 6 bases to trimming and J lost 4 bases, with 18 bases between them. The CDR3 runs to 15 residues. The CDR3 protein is CASSFDGGTFYGYTF. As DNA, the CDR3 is TGTGCCAGCAGCTTCGATGGGGGGACCTTCTATGGCTACACCTTC.

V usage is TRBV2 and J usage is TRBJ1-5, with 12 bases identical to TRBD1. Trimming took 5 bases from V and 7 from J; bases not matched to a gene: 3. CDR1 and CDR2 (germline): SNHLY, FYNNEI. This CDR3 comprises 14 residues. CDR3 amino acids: CASSWDRGRQPQHF. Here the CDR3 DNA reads TGTGCCAGCAGTTGGGACAGGGGGCGACAGCCCCAGCATTTT.

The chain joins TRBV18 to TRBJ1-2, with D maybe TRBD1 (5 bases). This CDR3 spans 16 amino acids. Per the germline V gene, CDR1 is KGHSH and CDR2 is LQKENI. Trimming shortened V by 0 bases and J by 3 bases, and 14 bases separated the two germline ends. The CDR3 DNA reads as TGTGCCAGCTCACCACCCTGGGGCGACCTTGACTATGGCTACACCTTC. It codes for CASSPPWGDLDYGYTF. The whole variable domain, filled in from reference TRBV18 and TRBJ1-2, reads NAGVMQNPRHLVRRRGQEARLRCSPMKGHSHVYWYRQLPEEGLKFMVYLQKENIIDESGMPKERFSAEFPKEGPSILRIQQVVRGDSAAYFCASSPPWGDLDYGYTFGSGTRLTVV.

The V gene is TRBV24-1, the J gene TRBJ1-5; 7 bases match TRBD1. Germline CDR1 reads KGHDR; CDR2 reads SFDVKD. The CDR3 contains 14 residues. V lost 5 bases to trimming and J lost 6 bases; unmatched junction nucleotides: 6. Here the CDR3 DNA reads TGTGCCACCAGTGCGGCAGGGGGTCGTCAGCCCCAGCATTTT. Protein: CATSAAGGRQPQHF.

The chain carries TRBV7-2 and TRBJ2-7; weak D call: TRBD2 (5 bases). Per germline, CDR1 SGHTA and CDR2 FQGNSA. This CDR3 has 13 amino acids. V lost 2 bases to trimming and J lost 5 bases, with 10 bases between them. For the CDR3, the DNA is TGTGCCAGCAGCTTAATCCCGGGGAACGAGCAGTACTTC. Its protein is CASSLIPGNEQYF.

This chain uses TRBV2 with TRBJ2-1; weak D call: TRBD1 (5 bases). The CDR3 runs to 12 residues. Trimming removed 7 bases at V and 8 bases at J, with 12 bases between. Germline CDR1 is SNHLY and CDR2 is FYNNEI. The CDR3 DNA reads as TGTGCCAGCATGCAGGGCAGGGATGAGCAGTTCTTC. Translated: CASMQGRDEQFF.

The CDR3 reads CASRNSGDYTGELFF. The DNA of the CDR3 is TGTGCCAGCAGAAACTCAGGGGATTACACCGGGGAGCTGTTTTTT. The chain recombines TRBV5-4 with TRBJ2-2; possibly TRBD1 for D (6 bases). CDR1 and CDR2 from the germline V gene are SGHNT and YYREEE (reference sequence). Trimming took 5 bases from V and 3 from J, leaving 14 bases between them. This CDR3 comprises 15 residues.

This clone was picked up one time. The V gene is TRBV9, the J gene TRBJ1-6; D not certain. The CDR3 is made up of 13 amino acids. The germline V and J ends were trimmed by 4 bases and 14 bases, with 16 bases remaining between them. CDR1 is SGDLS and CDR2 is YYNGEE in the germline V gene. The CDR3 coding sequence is TGTGCCAGCAGCTCCTCCAGCGCCTCAACCCTCCACTTT. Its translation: CASSSSSASTLHF. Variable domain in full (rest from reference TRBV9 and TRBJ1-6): DSGVTQTPKHLITATGQRVTLRCSPRSGDLSVYWYQQSLDQGLQFLIQYYNGEERAKGNILERFSAQQFPDLHSELNLSSLELGDSALYFCASSSSSASTLHFGNGTRLTVT.

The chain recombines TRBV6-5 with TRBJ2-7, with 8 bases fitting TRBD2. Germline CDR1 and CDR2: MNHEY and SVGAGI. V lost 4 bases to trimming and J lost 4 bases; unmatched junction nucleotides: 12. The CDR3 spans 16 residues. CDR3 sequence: CASSSRGAGGRYEQYF. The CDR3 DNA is TGTGCCAGCAGTTCCCGGGGGGCGGGGGGCCGATACGAGCAGTACTTC.

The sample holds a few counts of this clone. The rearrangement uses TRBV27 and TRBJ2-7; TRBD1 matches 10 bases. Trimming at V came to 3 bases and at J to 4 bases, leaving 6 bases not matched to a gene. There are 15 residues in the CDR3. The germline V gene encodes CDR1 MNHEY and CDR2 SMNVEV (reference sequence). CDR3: CASSLGTGVLYEQYF. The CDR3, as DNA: TGTGCCAGCAGTTTGGGGACAGGGGTATTGTACGAGCAGTACTTC.

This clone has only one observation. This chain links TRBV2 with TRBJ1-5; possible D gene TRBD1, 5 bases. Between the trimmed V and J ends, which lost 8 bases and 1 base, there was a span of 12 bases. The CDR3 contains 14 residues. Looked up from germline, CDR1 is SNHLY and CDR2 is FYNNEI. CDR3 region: CASSVQGSNQPQHF. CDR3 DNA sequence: TGTGCCAGCTCTGTTCAGGGAAGCAATCAGCCCCAGCATTTT.

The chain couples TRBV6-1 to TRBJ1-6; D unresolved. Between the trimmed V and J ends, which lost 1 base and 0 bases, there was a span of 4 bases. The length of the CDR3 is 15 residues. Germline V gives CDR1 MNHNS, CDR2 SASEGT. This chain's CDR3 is CASSEGSSYNSPLHF. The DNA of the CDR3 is TGTGCCAGCAGTGAAGGGAGCTCCTATAATTCACCCCTCCACTTT.

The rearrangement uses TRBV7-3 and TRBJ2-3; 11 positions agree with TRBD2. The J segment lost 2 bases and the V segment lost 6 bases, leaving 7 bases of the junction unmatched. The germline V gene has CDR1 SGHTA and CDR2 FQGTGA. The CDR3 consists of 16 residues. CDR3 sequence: CASSTGTSGFTDTQYF. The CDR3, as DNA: TGTGCCAGCAGTACCGGGACTAGCGGTTTCACAGATACGCAGTATTTT.

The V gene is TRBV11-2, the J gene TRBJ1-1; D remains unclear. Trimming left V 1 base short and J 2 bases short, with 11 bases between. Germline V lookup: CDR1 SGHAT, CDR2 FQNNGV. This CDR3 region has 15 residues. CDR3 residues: CASSLVGRVNTEAFF. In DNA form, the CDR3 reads TGTGCCAGCAGCTTAGTAGGGCGGGTAAACACTGAAGCTTTCTTT.

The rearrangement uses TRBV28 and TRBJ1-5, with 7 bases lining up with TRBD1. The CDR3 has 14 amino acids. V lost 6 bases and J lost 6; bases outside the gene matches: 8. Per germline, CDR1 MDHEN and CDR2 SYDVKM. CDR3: CASSRDRVSQPQHF. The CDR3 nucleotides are TGTGCCAGCAGCAGAGACAGGGTTAGTCAGCCCCAGCATTTT.

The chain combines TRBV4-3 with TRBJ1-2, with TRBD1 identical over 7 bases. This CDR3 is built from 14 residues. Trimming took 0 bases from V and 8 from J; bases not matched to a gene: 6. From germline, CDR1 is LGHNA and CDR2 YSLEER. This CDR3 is CASSQDTGASGYTF. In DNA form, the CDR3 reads TGCGCCAGCAGCCAAGATACAGGGGCCAGCGGCTACACCTTC.

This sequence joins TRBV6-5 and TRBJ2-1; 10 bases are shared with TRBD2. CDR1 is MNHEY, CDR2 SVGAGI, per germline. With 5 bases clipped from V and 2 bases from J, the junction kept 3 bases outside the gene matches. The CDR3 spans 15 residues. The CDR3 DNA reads TGTGCCAGCAGTCCCGGACTAGCGGCCTACAATGAGCAGTTCTTC. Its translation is CASSPGLAAYNEQFF.

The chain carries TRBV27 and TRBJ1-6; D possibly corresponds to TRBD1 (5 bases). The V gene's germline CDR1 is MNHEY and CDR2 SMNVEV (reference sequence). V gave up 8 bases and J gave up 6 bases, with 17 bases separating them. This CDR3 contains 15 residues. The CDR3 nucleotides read TGTGCCAGCGGATACGACAGCTTGGGTAATTCACCCCTCCACTTT. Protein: CASGYDSLGNSPLHF.

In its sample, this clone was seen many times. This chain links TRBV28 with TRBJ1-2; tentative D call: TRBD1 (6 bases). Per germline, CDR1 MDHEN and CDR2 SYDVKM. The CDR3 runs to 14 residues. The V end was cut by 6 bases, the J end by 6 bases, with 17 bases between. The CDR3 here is CASRTPRGRDGYTF. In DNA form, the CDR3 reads TGTGCCAGCAGGACGCCTAGGGGGAGGGATGGCTACACCTTC.